The sample holds a few counts of the clone carrying this TCR beta chain. As yet, its antigen is unknown. Individually, cDNA molecules had unique molecular identifiers attached to them. TCRdb fed the 5' RACE reads into MiXCR, producing one record per CDR3 protein. The data hold 30,000 or so distinct CDR3 sequences, with 5.6% observed a single time. From germline, CDR1 is LNHNV and CDR2 YYDKDF (reference sequence). The CDR3 sequence is 13 residues long. The ends were cut back, 8 bases at V and 2 bases at J, with 13 bases in the middle. The sample originates from a study of early T cells in non-severe SARS-CoV-2 infection. Study summary: Sequencing of bulk RNA from unsorted whole blood was done, without chain pairing. General study points: VDJdb matching skewed toward anti-spike CD8 responses, missing private and CD4 specificities.

This receptor was obtained from an adult who was a healthcare worker with PCR-confirmed SARS-CoV-2 infection or an uninfected control (not recorded which). Sequenced: whole blood. This chain links TRBV15 with TRBJ2-7, with D tentatively TRBD1 (6 bases). CDR3 in amino acids: CATYRERPYEQYF. CDR3 DNA sequence: TGTGCCACCTACAGGGAGCGCCCCTACGAGCAGTACTTC.